What follows are 3 T cell receptor beta chains derived from one specimen sequenced in a study of T cell repertoires in cytomegalovirus infection. TCRdb re-called the reads with MiXCR, one entry per CDR3 protein. Among around 100,000 distinct CDR3 sequences listed, roughly a tenth were seen once. These receptors' targets are unknown. Material for sequencing was PBMCs, sequenced either directly or after in vitro stimulation (not recorded which). Receptors were obtained from a human donor in good health (CMV status not recorded). Some clones in this sample may be carry-over from other donors' samples.

This clonotype occurred a few times. The chain uses TRBV11-3 and TRBJ2-1; the match to TRBD2 covers 9 bases. The CDR3 totals 16 residues. Trimming cost V 4 bases and J 4 bases; bases outside gene matches: 8. The V gene's germline CDR1 is SGHNT and CDR2 YENEEA. The CDR3 sequence: CASSSLAGVAYNEQFF. The CDR3 DNA reads TGTGCCAGCAGCTCTTTAGCGGGAGTTGCGTACAATGAGCAGTTCTTC.

A few counts support this clonotype. The chain is built from TRBV7-2 and TRBJ2-1; unclear D gene. This CDR3 comprises 13 residues. Per the germline V gene, CDR1 is SGHTA and CDR2 is FQGNSA. V gave up 10 bases and J gave up 1 base, with 11 bases separating them. The CDR3 sequence is CATARGSYNEQFF. DNA of the CDR3: TGTGCCACCGCCAGAGGATCCTACAATGAGCAGTTCTTC. The full variable domain, rest sourced from reference TRBV7-2 and TRBJ2-1, is GAGVSQSPSNKVTEKGKDVELRCDPISGHTALYWYRQSLGQGLEFLIYFQGNSAPDKSGLPSDRFSAERTGGSVSTLTIQRTQQEDSAVYLCATARGSYNEQFFGPGTRLTVL.

Many counts were recorded for this clonotype. This chain uses TRBV28 with TRBJ2-1, with 9 bases aligning to TRBD1. The CDR3 has 15 amino acids. V shed 6 bases and J 2 bases; nucleotides not matched to a gene: 5. The germline gives CDR1 MDHEN, CDR2 SYDVKM. The CDR3 sequence: CASSLGDRAYNEQFF. The CDR3, as DNA: TGTGCCAGCAGCCTCGGGGACAGGGCCTACAATGAGCAGTTCTTC.